A few counts support the clone carrying this T cell receptor beta chain. Its target is unknown. The ends were cut back, 3 bases at V and 5 bases at J, with 10 bases in the middle. This CDR3 contains 13 residues. The data derive from a study of blood T cells in healthy people across ages. The authors ran a second PCR of 7 to 11 cycles using a sample-barcoded 5' primer and a J-beta primer mix. TCRdb independently ran MiXCR on the 5' RACE reads; one entry per CDR3 protein. Among 1.5 million to 2 million distinct CDR3 sequences, 28% were seen once, and the ten largest hold roughly 8.2%. Whole-study results and caveats: Unsorted PBMCs prevented conclusive naive versus antigen-experienced comparison.

The genes are TRBV12-3 or TRBV12-4 and TRBJ1-2; D not resolved. The sequencing sample was made of blood. The clonotype was recovered from a woman aged 30 to 39 in good health. For the CDR3, the DNA is TGTGCCAGCAGTTTCCGTGAGTTATATGGCTACACCTTC. This gives the protein CASSFRELYGYTF.